The rows below give T cell receptor beta chains drawn from one sample of a study of T cell responses to AZD1222 COVID-19 vaccine. Data came from immunoSEQ multiplex PCR; TCRdb stores just in-frame clones and leaves some out. The sample contains 75,000 to 100,000 clones, about 89% of which appear only once. The source was peripheral blood, collected on day 0 of AZD1222 vaccination. The receptors stem from an adult in good health. Each CDR3 is given without its conserved first and last residue. The order of the fields is J gene, D gene, V gene, CDR3 protein. The D gene is left open where the match is weak.

TRBJ2-7	TRBD1	TRBV5-1	ASSPTTGIIGTYEQY
TRBJ2-7	TRBD2	TRBV2	ATEASGLAGEQY
TRBJ1-1	TRBD1	TRBV10-3	ATRQGLNTEAF
TRBJ1-1	.	TRBV4-3	ASRYEQTNTEAF
TRBJ1-6	.	TRBV10-2	ASSLDSPSSGSPLH
TRBJ2-7	.	TRBV9	ASSVYSGGEQY
TRBJ1-1	.	TRBV5-1	ASSERTGLNTEAF
TRBJ1-5	TRBD1	TRBV15	ATSRDGQDQPQH
TRBJ2-3	TRBD2	TRBV7-3	ASSSSTSLGTDTQY
TRBJ2-7	.	TRBV12-3/TRBV12-4	ASSSMPYEQY
TRBJ1-1	.	TRBV5-1	ASSLAGAAEAF
TRBJ1-2	.	TRBV9	ASSPSSGRDYGYT
TRBJ1-1	.	TRBV19	ASSITGYDTEAF
TRBJ1-1	.	TRBV2	ASRKQIEAF
TRBJ1-5	TRBD1	TRBV30	AWNRGNQPQH
TRBJ2-7	.	TRBV2	ASSEYLTGDEQY
TRBJ2-1	.	TRBV10-3	AISGAGWGSYNEQF
TRBJ2-1	.	TRBV2	ASTPYNEQF
TRBJ1-1	.	TRBV5-6	ASSLESGSTEAF
TRBJ2-3	TRBD2	TRBV9	ASSGGALSTDTQY
TRBJ2-7	TRBD2	TRBV5-1	ASSTTSGSNEQY
TRBJ2-6	TRBD2	TRBV7-8	ASSFLAGPGANVLT
TRBJ1-5	TRBD1	TRBV30	AWALQGWDQPQH
TRBJ2-7	.	TRBV5-1	ASSSNRETSDEQY